This passage covers 20 T cell receptor beta chains from one sample sequenced in a study of blood T cell repertoires in COVID-19. The method was immunoSEQ multiplex PCR; TCRdb's version includes in-frame clones alone and lacks a portion of them. The sample has about 400,000 clones; 80% to 90% are singletons. Sequenced input: peripheral blood. The source is a woman aged 30 to 39 with acute or convalescent COVID-19.

The chain uses TRBV6-5 and TRBJ2-7, with D perhaps TRBD1 (6 bases). From germline, CDR1 is MNHEY and CDR2 SVGAGI. The CDR3 consists of 15 residues. V dropped 2 bases and J dropped 3 bases, with 14 bases sitting between them. The CDR3 DNA is TGTGCCAGCAGTTACGTCGAGGGACACCACTACGAGCAGTACTTC. This translates into CASSYVEGHHYEQYF.

CDR3 in amino acids: CASSQVAGGRTDTQYF. DNA of the CDR3: TGTGCCAGCAGCCAAGTAGCGGGGGGGAGGACAGATACGCAGTATTTT. The V and J genes are TRBV4-2 and TRBJ2-3, with 11 positions matching TRBD2. J gave up 3 bases and V 1 base, and 3 bases lay outside the gene matches. This CDR3 region has 16 residues. The germline V gene encodes CDR1 LGHNA and CDR2 YNFKEQ.

V and J are TRBV9 and TRBJ2-3; perhaps TRBD2 as D (5 bases). The germline V gene has CDR1 SGDLS and CDR2 YYNGEE. This CDR3 spans 15 amino acids. V lost 0 bases, J lost 4 bases, and 12 bases lay in between. The CDR3 DNA is TGTGCCAGCAGCGTAGGGAGGATTGCAGCAGATACGCAGTATTTT. It encodes CASSVGRIAADTQYF.

The chain links TRBV4-1 to TRBJ2-5; possible D gene TRBD2, 6 bases. This CDR3 has 15 residues. CDR1 is MGHRA and CDR2 is YSYEKL in the germline V gene. V shed 4 bases and J shed 2 bases, with 14 bases lying between them. This CDR3 is CASSLLWREQETQYF. The CDR3 region has the DNA TGCGCCAGCAGCCTCCTATGGAGGGAGCAAGAGACCCAGTACTTC.

V and J are TRBV3-1 (or the pseudogene TRBV3-2) and TRBJ2-3; the D gene is possibly TRBD1 (5 bases). CDR3 length: 12 amino acids. The germline V and J ends were trimmed by 4 bases and 5 bases, with 7 bases remaining between them. CDR1 and CDR2 (germline): LGHDT, YNNKEL (reference sequence). CDR3 region: CASSPQGDTQYF. The CDR3 DNA is TGTGCCAGCAGCCCCCAGGGAGATACGCAGTATTTT.

V gene TRBV30 combines with J gene TRBJ1-2; D remains unclear. Trimming shortened V by 7 bases and J by 4 bases, and 16 bases separated the two germline ends. This CDR3 comprises 13 residues. CDR1 and CDR2 (germline): GTSNPN, SVGIG (reference sequence). CDR3 nucleotide sequence: TGTGCCTCTGTTGGTGGCATGATCTATGGCTACACCTTC. Protein sequence: CASVGGMIYGYTF.

This chain uses TRBV2 with TRBJ2-2, with unresolved D. This CDR3 contains 12 residues. CDR1 and CDR2 (germline): SNHLY, FYNNEI. Trimming left V 3 bases short and J 6 bases short, with 5 bases between. CDR3 sequence: CASSDSPGELFF. In DNA, the CDR3 is TGTGCCAGCAGTGATAGCCCCGGGGAGCTGTTTTTT. The whole variable domain, filled in from reference TRBV2 and TRBJ2-2, reads EPEVTQTPSHQVTQMGQEVILRCVPISNHLYFYWYRQILGQKVEFLVSFYNNEISEKSEIFDDQFSVERPDGSNFTLKIRSTKLEDSAMYFCASSDSPGELFFGEGSRLTVL.

The CDR3 is CASQGQARTDTQYF. The CDR3 bases are TGTGCCAGCCAAGGACAGGCCCGCACAGATACGCAGTATTTT. V usage is TRBV6-5 and J usage is TRBJ2-3, with 7 bases matching TRBD1. CDR3 size: 14 residues. Germline CDR1 MNHEY, CDR2 SVGAGI. The ends lost 8 bases at V and 1 base at J; junction bases unmatched: 6.

The rearrangement joins TRBV6-5 to TRBJ2-7, with D perhaps TRBD1 (8 bases). This CDR3 has 14 amino acids. Per germline, CDR1 MNHEY and CDR2 SVGAGI. V was pared by 6 bases and J by 6 bases, with 18 bases between. The CDR3 bases are TGTGCCAGCAGAGGACAGGGAGGGTTACCCGAGCAGTACTTC. This codes for CASRGQGGLPEQYF.

This chain joins TRBV24-1 and TRBJ2-1; 7 bases are shared with TRBD2. The trim removed 7 bases at V and 0 bases at J, leaving 5 bases unmatched. CDR1 and CDR2 from the germline V gene are KGHDR and SFDVKD. The length of the CDR3 is 15 residues. CDR3 loop: CATRGGDHSYNEQFF. The CDR3 DNA sequence: TGTGCCACCAGGGGAGGGGATCACTCCTACAATGAGCAGTTCTTC.

The chain couples TRBV2 to TRBJ2-3; a possible D gene is TRBD2 (6 bases). This CDR3 comprises 15 residues. Germline V CDR1 and CDR2: SNHLY, FYNNEI. The V and J ends lost 6 bases and 1 base respectively, with 14 bases between them. The CDR3 spells CASRRQGGGTDTQYF. The DNA of the CDR3 is TGTGCCAGCAGGAGGCAGGGCGGGGGCACAGATACGCAGTATTTT. Filled out from reference TRBV2 and TRBJ2-3, the complete variable domain reads EPEVTQTPSHQVTQMGQEVILRCVPISNHLYFYWYRQILGQKVEFLVSFYNNEISEKSEIFDDQFSVERPDGSNFTLKIRSTKLEDSAMYFCASRRQGGGTDTQYFGPGTRLTVL.

The J gene is TRBJ2-6, the V gene TRBV18, with D perhaps matching TRBD1 (5 bases). There are 15 residues in the CDR3. In germline, CDR1 is KGHSH, CDR2 LQKENI. V was shortened by 4 bases and J by 2 bases, with 9 bases between the two germline ends. CDR3 region: CASSLDRTGANVLTF. DNA for the CDR3: TGTGCCAGCTCACTTGACAGAACTGGGGCCAACGTCCTGACTTTC.

This chain connects TRBV6-1 to TRBJ1-5; 10 nucleotides agree with TRBD1. V trimming: 3 bases; J trimming: 9 bases; junction bases outside the gene matches: 8. CDR1 and CDR2 (germline): MNHNS, SASEGT. CDR3 size: 15 residues. Written as DNA, the CDR3 is TGTGCCAGCAGTGACCGGACAGGGGGGGGTTGGCCCCAGCATTTT. Amino acid sequence: CASSDRTGGGWPQHF.

V is TRBV12-3 or TRBV12-4 and J is TRBJ1-2; TRBD1 is a possible D gene (6 bases). The CDR3 has 11 residues. The ends were cut back, 11 bases at V and 7 bases at J, with 14 bases in the middle. CDR3 sequence reads: CASQRGGGYTF. CDR3 DNA sequence: TGTGCCTCACAAAGGGGGGGTGGCTACACCTTC.

V and J are TRBV30 and TRBJ1-6, with TRBD1 matching over 7 bases. J lost 0 bases, V lost 4 bases, and 9 bases had no gene match. CDR3 length: 17 residues. Germline V lookup: CDR1 GTSNPN, CDR2 SVGIG (reference sequence). The CDR3 DNA is TGTGCCTGGATGCAGGGGGAGAGAAGCTCCTATAATTCACCCCTCCACTTT. Translating it yields CAWMQGERSSYNSPLHF. The entire variable domain, with the rest obtained from reference TRBV30 and TRBJ1-6, is as follows: SQTIHQWPATLVQPVGSPLSLECTVEGTSNPNLYWYRQAAGRGLQLLFYSVGIGQISSEVPQNLSASRPQDRQFILSSKKLLLSDSGFYLCAWMQGERSSYNSPLHFGNGTRLTVT.

The chain has TRBV6-5 and TRBJ1-2, with 7 bases identical to TRBD1. This CDR3 is built from 14 residues. Per germline, CDR1 MNHEY and CDR2 SVGAGI. V gave up 8 bases and J gave up 4 bases; unmatched junction bases: 10. The CDR3 spells CASGRQGLTYGYTF. CDR3 DNA sequence: TGTGCCAGCGGAAGACAGGGACTGACCTATGGCTACACCTTC.

The V and J genes are TRBV19 and TRBJ2-3, with TRBD2 as a possible D gene (6 bases). CDR3 length: 13 amino acids. With 2 bases removed from V and 4 bases from J, the gap between germline ends came to 7 bases. The germline V gene has CDR1 LNHDA and CDR2 SQIVND (reference sequence). CDR3 nucleotide sequence: TGTGCCAGTAGTATAACGGGAGCAGATACGCAGTATTTT. Its protein product is CASSITGADTQYF. Looking up the rest from reference TRBV19 and TRBJ2-3 gives the full variable domain: DGGITQSPKYLFRKEGQNVTLSCEQNLNHDAMYWYRQDPGQGLRLIYYSQIVNDFQKGDIAEGYSVSREKKESFPLTVTSAQKNPTAFYLCASSITGADTQYFGPGTRLTVL.

CDR3 residues: CASAEGINYGYTF. The CDR3 coding sequence is TGTGCCTCAGCGGAGGGGATTAACTATGGCTACACCTTC. The J gene is TRBJ1-2, the V gene TRBV28, with D possibly matching TRBD1 (5 bases). The V gene lost 11 bases and the J gene lost 1 base, with 14 bases spanning the gap. Germline CDR1 reads MDHEN; CDR2 reads SYDVKM. CDR3 length: 13 amino acids.

The chain carries TRBV27 and TRBJ1-5; the match to TRBD1 covers 11 bases. The trim removed 5 bases at V and 6 bases at J, leaving 6 bases unmatched. The germline gives CDR1 MNHEY, CDR2 SMNVEV (reference sequence). The CDR3 is 15 amino acids. The chain's CDR3 is CASSLGTGGAQPQHF. As DNA, the CDR3 is TGTGCCAGCAGTCTCGGGACAGGGGGAGCTCAGCCCCAGCATTTT.

The chain joins TRBV6-5 to TRBJ1-1; 8 nucleotides agree with TRBD1. V was clipped by 6 bases and J by 1 base; unmatched bases: 7. Germline CDR1 MNHEY, CDR2 SVGAGI. This CDR3 comprises 15 residues. The CDR3 DNA sequence: TGTGCCAGCAGCATGACCGGGACAGGGAACACTGAAGCTTTCTTT. This encodes CASSMTGTGNTEAFF.